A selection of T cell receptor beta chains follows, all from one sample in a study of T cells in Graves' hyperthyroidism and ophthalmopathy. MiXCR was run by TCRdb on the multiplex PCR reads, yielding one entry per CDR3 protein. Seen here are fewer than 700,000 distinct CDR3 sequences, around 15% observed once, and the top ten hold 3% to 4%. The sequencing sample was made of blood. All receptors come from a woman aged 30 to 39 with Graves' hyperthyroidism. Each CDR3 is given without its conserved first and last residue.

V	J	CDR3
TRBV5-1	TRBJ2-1	ASSQGLAPINEQF
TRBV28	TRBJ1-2	ASRSANYGYT
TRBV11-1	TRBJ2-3	ASSIGTGTSTDTQY
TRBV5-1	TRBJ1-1	ATSLHASSTEAF
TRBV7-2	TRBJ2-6	ASSPGEGRGANVLT
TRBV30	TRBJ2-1	AWGQLLDVNEQF
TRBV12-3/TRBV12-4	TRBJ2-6	ASSLPRGHSSGANVLT
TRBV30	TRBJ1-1	AWSAPPVNTEAF
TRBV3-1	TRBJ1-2	ASSQGGAGRYGYT
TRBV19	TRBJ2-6	ASSITGRSGANVLT
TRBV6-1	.	ASRSTGQETQF
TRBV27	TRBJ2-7	ASSFAALAYEQY
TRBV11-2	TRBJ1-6	ASSLGTAWNSPLH
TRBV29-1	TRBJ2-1	SGLTGQSSYNEQF
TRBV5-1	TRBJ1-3	ASSLPGSSGNTIY
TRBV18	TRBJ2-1	ASSPSLGRTNEQF
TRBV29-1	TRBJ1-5	SVREGNQPQH
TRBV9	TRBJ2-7	ASSRTSGDYEQY
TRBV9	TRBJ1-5	ASSAGRETGNQPQH
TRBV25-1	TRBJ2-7	ASIHPTSSYEQY
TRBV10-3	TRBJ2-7	AIRGASYEQY
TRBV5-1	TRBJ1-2	ASSPNRDGYT
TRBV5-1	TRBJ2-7	ASSLETSPSYEQY
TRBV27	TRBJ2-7	ASSLAWDFGAYEQY
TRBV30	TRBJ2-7	AWRLVQSSNEQY
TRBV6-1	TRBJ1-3	ASSEGQGFYTIY
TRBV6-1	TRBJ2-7	ASMGASEAYEQY
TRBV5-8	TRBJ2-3	ASSPRKTDTQY
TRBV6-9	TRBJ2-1	ASSYALAGGVNEQF
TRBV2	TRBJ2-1	ASSEYFGPPNEQF
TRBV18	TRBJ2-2	ASSPPRGCNTGELF
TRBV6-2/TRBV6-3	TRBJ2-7	ASSQYRVDEQY
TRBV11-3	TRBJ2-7	ASSFSVRSHPPYEQY
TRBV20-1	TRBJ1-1	SAYKNTEAF
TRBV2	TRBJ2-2	ASREDGNTGELF
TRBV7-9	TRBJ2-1	ASSFRREQF
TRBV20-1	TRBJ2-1	SAPGGASSYNEQF
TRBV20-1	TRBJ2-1	SASFAGNRNEQF
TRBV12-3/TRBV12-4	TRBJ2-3	ASSAVTDTQY